These 12 T cell receptor beta chains originate from one sample sequenced in a study of blood T cells in healthy people across ages. For the second PCR, which ran for 7 to 11 cycles, a sample-barcoded 5' primer and a J-beta primer mix were used. One entry per CDR3 protein, called by TCRdb with MiXCR from the 5' RACE reads. There are approximately 670,000 distinct CDR3 sequences in the sample; 40% to 45% occur only once, and around 30% lies in the top ten. The material sequenced was blood. The receptors were gathered from a man of 80 years or more in good health.

The chain employs TRBV20-1 and TRBJ2-1, with TRBD2 identical over 14 bases. The CDR3 spans 20 residues. Germline trimming cut 2 bases from V and 0 bases from J; bases unmatched to any gene: 12. CDR1 DFQATT and CDR2 SNEGSKA come from the germline V gene (reference sequence). As DNA, the CDR3 is TGCAGTGCTAGACGTCGAGGGACTAGCGGGGGACTCGACTCCTACAATGAGCAGTTCTTC. It yields the protein CSARRRGTSGGLDSYNEQFF.

There are a few counts of this clonotype. This chain links TRBV18 with TRBJ2-5; D may be TRBD2 (5 bases). The germline V and J ends were trimmed by 6 bases and 1 base, with 12 bases remaining between them. Germline assignment: CDR1 KGHSH and CDR2 LQKENI. The CDR3 is 14 amino acids. This CDR3 is CASSPMGVQETQYF. The CDR3, as DNA: TGTGCCAGCTCCCCAATGGGAGTCCAAGAGACCCAGTACTTC.

This clonotype was seen a handful of times. CDR3 DNA sequence: TGTGCCTGGAGTGGGGGGACAGTAACCTACGAGCAGTACTTC. Encoded protein: CAWSGGTVTYEQYF. J is TRBJ2-7 and V is TRBV30; 7 positions agree with TRBD1. The germline gives CDR1 GTSNPN, CDR2 SVGIG (reference sequence). The CDR3 runs 14 residues. V gave up 1 base and J gave up 2 bases; unmatched junction bases: 5.

J is TRBJ2-7 and V is TRBV7-9; 10 bases match TRBD2. The DNA end is a closer match to TRBJ2-5, so the J assignment may be wrong. The CDR3 has 15 residues. Germline V gene sequence: CDR1 SEHNR, CDR2 FQNEAQ (reference sequence). CDR3 amino acids: CASSSASGSHETQYF. The DNA for the CDR3 is TGTGCCAGCAGCTCTGCTAGCGGGAGCCACGAGACCCAGTACTTC.

V gene TRBV20-1 combines with J gene TRBJ2-1; no firm D call. The J call is in doubt because the DNA end fits TRBJ2-7 better. CDR1 and CDR2 (germline): DFQATT, SNEGSKA (reference sequence). This CDR3 spans 12 amino acids. CDR3 region: CSATLLGNEQYF. CDR3 bases: TGCAGTGCTACCCTTCTAGGGAATGAGCAGTACTTC.

The chain links TRBV28 to TRBJ2-1; D ambiguous. Trimming left V 10 bases short and J 8 bases short, with 15 bases between. This CDR3 comprises 12 residues. Germline values: CDR1 MDHEN, CDR2 SYDVKM. The CDR3 spells CATTRSSYEQFF. The CDR3 bases are TGTGCCACAACGAGGAGCTCGTATGAGCAGTTCTTC.

This clonotype occurred a few times. V usage is TRBV10-3 and J usage is TRBJ2-7, with 9 bases matching TRBD1. V shed 2 bases and J 6 bases; nucleotides not matched to a gene: 8. This CDR3 has 15 residues. CDR1 is ENHRY and CDR2 is SYGVKD in the germline V gene. The CDR3, as DNA: TGTGCCATCAGTGAGCCGGACAGGGGTCGGGGCGAGCAGTACTTC. The encoded protein is CAISEPDRGRGEQYF.

The chain uses TRBV25-1 and TRBJ2-7, with D possibly called TRBD1 or TRBD2 (6 bases each). The CDR3 runs to 15 residues. V was clipped by 1 base and J by 4 bases, with 14 bases between them. Germline V gene data show CDR1 as MGHDK and CDR2 as SYGVNS. This CDR3 reads CASSEFGGSGYEQYF. In nucleotides, the CDR3 is TGTGCCAGCAGTGAATTCGGGGGCTCCGGATACGAGCAGTACTTC.

This clonotype was seen at least ten times. The CDR3 is CATSRDRVTNYGYTF. CDR3 nucleotide sequence: TGTGCCACCAGCAGAGATCGGGTTACCAACTATGGCTACACCTTC. The J gene is TRBJ1-2, the V gene TRBV15; no firm D call. V was clipped by 0 bases and J by 2 bases, with 10 bases between them. The CDR3 has 15 amino acids. Germline V gives CDR1 LNHNV, CDR2 YYDKDF (reference sequence).

This clonotype has just a few counts. The chain combines TRBV7-9 with TRBJ2-5, with TRBD2 identical over 10 bases. CDR3 size: 15 residues. CDR1 is SEHNR, CDR2 FQNEAQ, per germline (reference sequence). The V gene end was trimmed by 7 bases and the J gene end by 2 bases; junction bases not matched to a gene: 7. CDR3 amino acids: CASNPSGGVQETQYF. CDR3 in DNA: TGTGCCAGCAACCCTAGCGGGGGAGTACAAGAGACCCAGTACTTC.

V and J are TRBV5-4 and TRBJ2-5; 9 bases are shared with TRBD1. CDR3 size: 16 residues. Trimming took 0 bases from V and 5 from J; bases not matched to a gene: 8. The germline CDR1 and CDR2 sequences are SGHNT and YYREEE (reference sequence). The CDR3 sequence: CASSLDQRQGGETQYF. In nucleotides, the CDR3 is TGTGCCAGCAGCTTGGATCAGAGACAGGGGGGGGAGACCCAGTACTTC.

This clonotype was detected a few times. This chain connects TRBV3-1 to TRBJ2-1; 13 bases match TRBD2. CDR3 length: 15 amino acids. The ends lost 4 bases at V and 8 bases at J; junction bases unmatched: 5. Germline CDR1 and CDR2: LGHDT and YNNKEL (reference sequence). The CDR3 DNA sequence: TGTGCCAGCAGCCCTTCGGGACTAGCGGGGCATGAGCAGTTCTTC. As protein: CASSPSGLAGHEQFF.